This T cell receptor beta chain stems from a study of CD8 T cells in ankylosing spondylitis (dated by TCRdb to about 2017). Background for the entire study: The study profiled T cell receptor beta repertoires in healthy donors and ankylosing spondylitis patients to find disease-linked TCR variants. The full study cohort comprised around 25 ankylosing spondylitis patients and some 100 healthy donors. Peripheral blood samples were taken, and synovial fluid was additionally collected from ankylosing spondylitis patients.

What the study reported, not specific to this receptor: The disease-linked clones showed a CD8+ phenotype and occurred at relatively low frequencies in peripheral blood. Blood from ankylosing spondylitis patients appeared to be characterized by a TCR beta motif composed of about 8 highly homologous amino acid variants. The disease-linked clones were reported as significantly enriched in matched synovial fluid samples from ankylosing spondylitis patients. Some of the motif variants had been reported before in the synovial fluid and blood of reactive arthritis patients, a finding that suggests common disease-initiation mechanisms.

In its sample, this clonotype was seen a few times. The antigen this receptor binds is unknown. No quality values exist for individual bases; no much larger clone is one base distant. V is cut by 2 bases and J by 3 bases, and the space between the germline ends is 14 bases. The CDR3 sequence holds 15 residues, the cysteine and phenylalanine included. Only the CDR3 portion is preserved as DNA: 45 bases, with reading frame beginning at the first base. Sequencing instrument: Illumina HiSeq 2500. TCR beta libraries were prepared by quantitative 5'-RACE with molecular barcodes. The source study handled its data this way. A new computational method based on a probabilistic model of VDJ rearrangement was used to identify disease-linked TCR variants. The public sequencing data were trimmed at Q25 with fastp and processed into clonotypes with MiXCR by TCRdb, which kept only in-frame beta chains. Merged by CDR3 protein, the rows form single entries marked with the most common genes and DNA. These V and J calls originate from TCRdb's pipeline instead of the authors' own analysis. The sample has about 360,000 distinct CDR3 sequences on record, approximately 22% of them singletons. Of the sample, around 13% falls within the top ten clones.

The receptor was isolated from a male donor with ankylosing spondylitis or in good health (not recorded which). Sequencing was done on a sample of blood, either unsorted or a sorted T cell fraction (not recorded which). The receptor chain draws on TRBV12-3 or TRBV12-4 and TRBJ2-7, with the D gene call left open. The CDR3 reads CASSLISAIYYEQYF. The DNA is TGTGCCAGCAGTTTAATATCAGCAATCTACTACGAGCAGTACTTC.